The 18 T cell receptor beta chains below were found in one sample sequenced in a study of Tregs in tolerant kidney transplant recipients (dated by TCRdb to between 2019 and 2020). Library preparation employed the immunoSEQ multiplex PCR assay. TCRdb holds this immuneACCESS table with in-frame rearrangements only. Some clones are missing; in checked studies, unresolved V genes explain under half, and the rest has no known cause. The sample includes roughly 64,000 clones, with nearly 98% observed a single time. The ten top clones hold around 0.3% of the sample. The sample's time point label is to be understood as: blood sample drawn before combined kidney and bone marrow transplant. This sample comprised Tregs from blood, obtained before the transplant. The receptors shown here come from a human donor who received a combined kidney and bone marrow transplant.

The rearrangement joins TRBV5-4 to TRBJ1-2; unclear D gene. V lost 1 base and J lost 4, with 11 bases in between. This CDR3 has 14 amino acids. Per germline, CDR1 SGHNT and CDR2 YYREEE (reference sequence). The CDR3 region is CASSLKRESYGYTF. The CDR3 bases are TGTGCCAGCAGCTTGAAGCGGGAATCCTATGGCTACACCTTC.

J is TRBJ2-7 and V is TRBV21-1; the table's D call, TRBD1, has no DNA check behind it. TRBV21-1 corresponds to a pseudogene. The CDR3 consists of 13 residues. Here the CDR3 reads CASPEDRANEQYF. CDR3 DNA: TGTGCCAGCCCGGAGGACAGGGCAAACGAGCAGTACTTC.

The J gene is TRBJ2-5, the V gene TRBV11-2; D not certain. The CDR3 extends over 14 amino acids. With 1 base removed from V and 1 base from J, the gap between germline ends came to 7 bases. Germline CDR1 is SGHAT and CDR2 is FQNNGV. CDR3 bases: TGTGCCAGCAGCTTAGTGATCAGCCAAGAGACCCAGTACTTC. This encodes CASSLVISQETQYF.

V gene TRBV7-6 combines with J gene TRBJ1-6; a possible D gene is TRBD1 (5 bases). CDR1 and CDR2 from the germline V gene are SGHVS and FNYEAQ. Trimming pared 5 bases from V and 6 bases from J, leaving 20 bases between. There are 17 residues in the CDR3. The CDR3 DNA is TGTGCCAGCAGCCCGAGGGACTCCCTAGGGTTTAATTCACCCCTCCACTTT. Translated, it gives CASSPRDSLGFNSPLHF.

V and J are TRBV11-2 and TRBJ1-2; D possibly corresponds to TRBD1 (6 bases). CDR3 length: 13 residues. The V gene's germline CDR1 is SGHAT and CDR2 FQNNGV. Trimming left V 2 bases short and J 8 bases short, with 12 bases between. DNA of the CDR3: TGTGCCAGCAGCTTAACCAGGGGTGGCGGCTACACCTTC. It translates to CASSLTRGGGYTF.

The chain links TRBV11-3 to TRBJ2-3; D is possibly TRBD2 (5 bases). The CDR3 has 15 amino acids. Trimming took off 1 base at V and 3 bases at J, with 11 bases between the two ends. Germline V lookup: CDR1 SGHNT, CDR2 YENEEA. CDR3 residues: CASSLGRRWTDTQYF. The CDR3 DNA follows: TGTGCCAGCAGCTTAGGGAGGAGGTGGACAGATACGCAGTATTTT. Based on the CDR3 plus reference TRBV11-3 and TRBJ2-3, the full variable domain is EAGVVQSPRYKIIEKKQPVAFWCNPISGHNTLYWYLQNLGQGPELLIRYENEEAVDDSQLPKDRFSAERLKGVDSTLKIQPAELGDSAVYLCASSLGRRWTDTQYFGPGTRLTVL.

The chain carries TRBV19 and TRBJ2-7; 10 bases map to TRBD2. Trimming at V came to 5 bases and at J to 0 bases, leaving 4 bases not matched to a gene. CDR3 size: 15 residues. Looked up from germline, CDR1 is LNHDA and CDR2 is SQIVND (reference sequence). As DNA, the CDR3 is TGTGCCAGTAGTTCGCTAGCGGGAGTCTCCTACGAGCAGTACTTC. It is translated as CASSSLAGVSYEQYF.

The chain links TRBV25-1 to TRBJ2-5, with 8 bases that match TRBD1. The CDR3 has 14 amino acids. J gave up 5 bases and V 4 bases, and 6 bases lay outside the gene matches. Germline CDR1 MGHDK, CDR2 SYGVNS. CDR3 in DNA: TGTGCCAGCAGTGTATCAGGGGGCGCGGAGACCCAGTACTTC. Translation gives CASSVSGGAETQYF.

The V and J genes are TRBV5-1 and TRBJ2-1, with 11 bases lining up with TRBD2. The CDR3 is 15 amino acids. CDR1 SGHRS and CDR2 YFSETQ come from the germline V gene. Trimming took 0 bases from V and 8 from J; bases not matched to a gene: 4. The CDR3 here is CASSLGSGGAYEQFF. Here the CDR3 DNA reads TGCGCCAGCAGCTTGGGTAGCGGGGGGGCTTATGAGCAGTTCTTC.

This clone appeared a single time. This chain connects TRBV27 to TRBJ1-2; D might be TRBD1 (6 bases). Germline V gene lookup returns CDR1 MNHEY and CDR2 SMNVEV (reference sequence). Trimming removed 2 bases at V and 8 bases at J, with 15 bases between. CDR3 length: 14 amino acids. CDR3 sequence (DNA): TGTGCCAGCAGTTTAAATGGGCAGGGGTTGGGCTACACCTTC. Translating gives CASSLNGQGLGYTF.

CDR3 sequence: CSVDGGSSTDTQYF. DNA of the CDR3: TGCAGCGTTGACGGAGGATCTAGCACAGATACGCAGTATTTT. The chain uses TRBV29-1 and TRBJ2-3; tentatively, D is TRBD2 (5 bases). CDR3 length: 14 residues. V was shortened by 3 bases and J by 0 bases, with 10 bases between the two germline ends. The V gene's germline CDR1 is SQVTM and CDR2 ANQGSEA.

In its sample, this clone was seen once. V and J are TRBV30 and TRBJ1-2, with 7 bases identical to TRBD1. Germline V gene data show CDR1 as GTSNPN and CDR2 as SVGIG (reference sequence). Trimming cost V 2 bases and J 4 bases; bases outside gene matches: 7. The length of the CDR3 is 14 residues. CDR3: CAWSPPQGTYGYTF. CDR3 DNA sequence: TGTGCCTGGAGTCCCCCACAGGGGACCTATGGCTACACCTTC.

V usage is TRBV2 and J usage is TRBJ1-6; the match to TRBD1 covers 8 bases. V shed 7 bases and J 1 base; nucleotides not matched to a gene: 6. Germline V CDR1 and CDR2: SNHLY, FYNNEI. The CDR3 sequence is 16 residues long. The CDR3, as DNA: TGTGCCAGCAAGACAGGGGTCGGATCCTATAATTCACCCCTCCACTTT. Residues: CASKTGVGSYNSPLHF.

The V call is TRBV5-1, the J call TRBJ1-2; possible D gene TRBD1, 6 bases. CDR1 is SGHRS and CDR2 is YFSETQ in the germline V gene. V dropped 3 bases and J dropped 8 bases, with 17 bases sitting between them. CDR3 length: 14 amino acids. This chain's CDR3 is CASSSPDRGGGYTF. CDR3 coding DNA: TGCGCCAGCAGCTCGCCCGACAGAGGGGGAGGCTACACCTTC.

The chain uses TRBV9 and TRBJ1-2, with D possibly matching TRBD1 (6 bases). V was clipped by 5 bases and J by 3 bases, with 23 bases between them. Germline assignment: CDR1 SGDLS and CDR2 YYNGEE. CDR3 size: 17 residues. The CDR3 spells CASSKGGVPGADYGYTF. The CDR3, as DNA: TGTGCCAGCAGTAAAGGGGGGGTTCCCGGGGCGGACTATGGCTACACCTTC.

This chain links TRBV30 with TRBJ1-1; D is possibly TRBD1 (6 bases). Trimming took 2 bases from V and 0 from J, leaving 19 bases between them. This CDR3 is built from 17 residues. Germline CDR1 and CDR2: GTSNPN and SVGIG (reference sequence). The CDR3 DNA reads as TGTGCCTGGAGTAGGGGGGGCAGGAGTACCATGAACACTGAAGCTTTCTTT. This encodes CAWSRGGRSTMNTEAFF.

The chain combines TRBV6-5 with TRBJ1-6; TRBD1 might be the D (5 bases). Germline-derived CDR1 and CDR2 are MNHEY and SVGAGI. With 4 bases removed from V and 9 bases from J, the gap between germline ends came to 16 bases. This CDR3 comprises 15 residues. CDR3 region: CASSSEYRSASPLHF. DNA of the CDR3: TGTGCCAGCAGTTCAGAATACAGGTCCGCTTCACCCCTCCACTTT.

Regarding this clone: A read error may account for a junction end that differs from germline. The rearrangement uses TRBV7-2 and TRBJ2-1, with 7 bases aligning to TRBD2. The CDR3 runs to 15 residues. Germline V CDR1 and CDR2: SGHTA, FQGNSA. The CDR3: CEGASGQSVNNEQFF. The CDR3 DNA follows: TGCGAAGGGGCTAGCGGACAAAGTGTTAACAATGAGCAGTTCTTC.